The source of this TCR beta chain is a study of cytomegalovirus exposure and HLA in healthy donors. Regarding the study as a whole: Later on, analysis showed that most CMV-associated TCR beta chains appeared to be HLA-restricted. Judged likely to be a sequencing artifact was a cluster of highly shared sequence variants. Most TCR sequences were rare, but some public TCRs occurred in many donors.

The PCR had 60 Vbeta and 13 Jbeta primers. As processed by the authors: Later, roughly 86 million unique TCR beta chains were counted in an analysis, and roughly 11 million of them were shared. Sequencing used immunoSEQ multiplex PCR; TCRdb keeps in-frame clones, though not all of them. The V and J calls and clone size come from that table; D and trimming were worked out from the DNA. The sample yields about 35,000 clones, 75% to 85% seen once. Regarding this clone: Its target is unknown.

V trimming: 0 bases; J trimming: 5 bases; junction bases outside the gene matches: 1. In germline, CDR1 is SGHDT, CDR2 YYEEEE. The CDR3 has 13 residues. Source material: PBMCs. The sequence derives from a male donor in good health and CMV-seronegative. This sequence joins TRBV5-6 and TRBJ1-2; 7 nucleotides match TRBD1. The CDR3 here is CASSLDRGYGYTF. In nucleotides, the CDR3 is TGTGCCAGCAGCTTGGACAGGGGTTATGGCTACACCTTC.